One T cell receptor (beta chain) is described in this entry. CDR3 regions of TCR beta were amplified from RNA transcripts. Second-round multiplex PCR came after a first-round RT-PCR that employed HTBI primers. In TCRdb, the multiplex PCR reads were re-called with MiXCR into one record per CDR3 protein. The sample includes around 600,000 distinct CDR3 sequences, over 40% seen only once; the top ten take 2.5% to 3.5%. Trimming cost V 6 bases and J 6 bases, with 15 bases left between them. The CDR3 totals 13 residues. CDR1 is SNHLY, CDR2 FYNNEI, per germline. This entry belongs to a study of Graves' ophthalmopathy and Graves' hyperthyroidism.

The genes are TRBV2 and TRBJ2-7; either TRBD1 or TRBD2 may supply D (5 bases each). This receptor was identified in an adult man with Graves' ophthalmopathy. Sequenced input: peripheral blood. The CDR3 DNA follows: TGTGCCAGCAGGAGGGGAAGGAGGTCCGAGCAGTACTTC. It encodes CASRRGRRSEQYF.